The following is a T cell receptor beta chain sequence with its context. There is no known antigen for this receptor. No much larger clonotype is one base removed from it; base qualities were not supplied. The source of the sample is a study of blood T cell repertoires in COVID-19 (dated by TCRdb to 2018 to 2021). Concerning the study at large: Samples from collaborators originated in the United States, Italy and Spain and spanned both the acute and convalescent phases of COVID-19. The material from the prospective study consisted of cDNA or gDNA derived from T cells, B-cell-depleted T cells, or PBMCs. The dataset comprised deeply sampled blood TCRbeta repertoires from subjects exposed to, actively infected with, or recovered from COVID-19. The repertoires were released in a freely available public database meant as a resource for research on the immune response to SARS-CoV-2. Samples came from the ongoing ImmuneRACE study (first 160 participants) plus 1,254 subjects from 6 global collaborators. The sample metadata nearly always contained a de-identified subject ID, COVID-19 status, age in years and sex. Where available, HLA class I and class II types were taken from metadata supplied by the sample provider and were not determined by assay-based typing. General study outcomes and caveats: The amount of clinical and demographic metadata varied by source and participant and was provided uncurated.

Per the germline V gene, KGHSH is the CDR1 and LQKENI is the CDR2. Reading from cysteine to phenylalanine, the CDR3 counts 15 amino acids. The CDR3 DNA has 45 bases and is translated from base 1. V is shortened by 4 bases, J by 6 bases, and the region joining them spans 15 bases. The collaborating institutions used their own protocols to collect whole blood in K2EDTA tubes. For TCRbeta analysis, collaborator samples were shipped as frozen whole blood, as isolated PBMCs, or as DNA extracted from either sample type. The immunoSEQ Assay, a bias-controlled multiplex PCR, was used to amplify TCRbeta CDR3 regions from genomic DNA. The authors' pipeline ran thus. The number of nucleated cells in each sample was estimated by amplification of reference gene primers within the assay. To quantify the absolute abundance of each unique TCRbeta CDR3 rearrangement, sequence reads were collapsed and filtered. For each sample, productive Simpson clonality was calculated by taking the square root of Simpson's diversity index across productive rearrangements. Held by TCRdb, this immuneACCESS table contains in-frame sequences only and omits some clones. Under half of the omission traces to an unresolved V gene where checked; the cause of the rest is unknown. For V, J and clone size, that table is used; D and trimming come from the DNA. The sample yields about 120,000 clones; over 70% were counted once. About 2.5% of the sample comes from the top ten.

Sequencing used peripheral blood. The TCR comes from a man in his 70s with acute or convalescent COVID-19. The chain was built from TRBV18 and TRBJ1-4; the D gene is perhaps TRBD1, on 6 matching bases. The DNA reads TGTGCCAGCTCACTCCCCTCCGGACAGTATGAAAAACTGTTTTTT. The encoded protein is CASSLPSGQYEKLFF.